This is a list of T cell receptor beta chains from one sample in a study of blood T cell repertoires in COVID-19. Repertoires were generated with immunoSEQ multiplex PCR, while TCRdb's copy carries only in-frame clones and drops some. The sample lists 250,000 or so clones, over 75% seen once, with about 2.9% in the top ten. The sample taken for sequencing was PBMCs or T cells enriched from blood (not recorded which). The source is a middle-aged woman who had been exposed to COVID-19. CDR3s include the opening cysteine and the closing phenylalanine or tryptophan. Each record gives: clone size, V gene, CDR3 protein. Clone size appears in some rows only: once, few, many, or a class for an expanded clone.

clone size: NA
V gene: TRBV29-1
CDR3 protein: CSVEGSVRGGTDTQYF

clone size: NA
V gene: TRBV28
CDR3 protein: CASSPSSRGGDTQYF

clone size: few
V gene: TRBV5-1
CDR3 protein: CASSVQGTEAFF

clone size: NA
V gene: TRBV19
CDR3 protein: CASRGRMRGNTIYF

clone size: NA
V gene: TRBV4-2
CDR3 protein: CASSQTSIDNSPLHF

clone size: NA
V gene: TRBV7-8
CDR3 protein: CASSLTRLAVYNEQFF

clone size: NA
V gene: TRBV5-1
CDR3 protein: CASSIGQGARYEQYF

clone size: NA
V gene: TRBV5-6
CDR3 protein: CASSWETSPDTQYF

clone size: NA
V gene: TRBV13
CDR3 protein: CASSLGQDRGVSNEKLFF

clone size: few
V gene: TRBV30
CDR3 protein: CAWGRSSYNSPLHF

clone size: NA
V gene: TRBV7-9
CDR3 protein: CASSLLQGDGYTF

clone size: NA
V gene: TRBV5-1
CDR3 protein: CASSLVGRGTEETQYF

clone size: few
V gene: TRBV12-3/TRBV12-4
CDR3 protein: CASSLGGISEAFF

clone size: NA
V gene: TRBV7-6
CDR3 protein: CASSLETGVVNSPLHF

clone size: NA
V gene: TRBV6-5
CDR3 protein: CATTIQANYGYTF

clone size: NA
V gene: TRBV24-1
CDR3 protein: CATSEPSSGSLNEQFF

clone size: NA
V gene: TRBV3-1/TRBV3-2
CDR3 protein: CASSLIQNNEQFF

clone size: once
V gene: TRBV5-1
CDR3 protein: CASSLVTSGDNEQFF

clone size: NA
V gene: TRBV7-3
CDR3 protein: CASSFTGDRAYEQYF

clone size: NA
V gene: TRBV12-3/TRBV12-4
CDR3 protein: CASSFRGGRELFF

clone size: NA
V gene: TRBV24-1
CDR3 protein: CATSGDRSTSSDEQFF

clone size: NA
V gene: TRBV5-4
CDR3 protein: CASSSAGGRSNTGELFF

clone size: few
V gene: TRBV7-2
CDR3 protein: CASSPRTSGGSSTDTQYF

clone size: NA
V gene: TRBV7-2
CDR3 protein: CASSGSGGYNEQFF

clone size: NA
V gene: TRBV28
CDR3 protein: CASSFRAGDEKLFF

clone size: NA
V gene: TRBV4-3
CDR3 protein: CASSQDPIASGVNSPLHF

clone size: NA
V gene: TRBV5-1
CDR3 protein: CASRHIVDYEQYF

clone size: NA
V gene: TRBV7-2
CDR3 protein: CASSLALRGPEGEIF

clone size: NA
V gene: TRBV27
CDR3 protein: CASSADSYNEQFF

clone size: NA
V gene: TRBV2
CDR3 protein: CASSIPQTATDTQYF

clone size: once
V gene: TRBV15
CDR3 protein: CATSDRDYSPLHF

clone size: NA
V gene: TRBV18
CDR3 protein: CASSPMGADGYTF

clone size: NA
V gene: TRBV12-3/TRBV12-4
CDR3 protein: CASSFSNTEAFF

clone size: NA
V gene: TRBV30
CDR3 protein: CARLGAGEEKLFF

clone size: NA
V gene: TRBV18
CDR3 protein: CASSPGLGLYEQYF

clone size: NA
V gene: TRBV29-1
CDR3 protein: CSVDAPGLAGVSYNEQFF

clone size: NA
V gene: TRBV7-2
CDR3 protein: CASNRGGSSDEQFF

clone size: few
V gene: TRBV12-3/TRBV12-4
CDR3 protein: CASSGGGTEAFF

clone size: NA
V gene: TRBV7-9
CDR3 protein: CASSRIAGSSYNEQFF

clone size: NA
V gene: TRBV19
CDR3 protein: CASSAGFGGELFF